This T cell receptor beta chain was captured by sequencing in a study of STAT5B mutations in CD4+ large granular lymphocyte leukemia. About the research overall: Healthy donors showed HLA-associated enrichment of the CDR3 'QG' motif.

Profiling relied on immunoSEQ multiplex PCR, and the TCRdb table lists in-frame clones only, not all of them. The repertoire holds approximately 27,000 clones, with 81% as singletons. Regarding the study as a whole: Main leukemic clonotypes were patient-specific, but 20% to 25% appeared at low frequency elsewhere.

From germline, CDR1 is SGDLS and CDR2 YYNGEE. Trimming removed 0 bases from V and 1 base from J; junction bases left unmatched: 2. The CDR3 runs to 16 residues. With regard to this clone: Its target is not known.

The sequence was obtained from a human donor in good health. Sample: CD4+ T cells from blood buffy coats. The chain carries TRBV9 and TRBJ2-5; TRBD1 aligns across 11 bases. The CDR3 DNA reads TGTGCCAGCAGCGTAGGGACAGGGGGCCCCCAAGAGACCCAGTACTTC. This translates into CASSVGTGGPQETQYF.